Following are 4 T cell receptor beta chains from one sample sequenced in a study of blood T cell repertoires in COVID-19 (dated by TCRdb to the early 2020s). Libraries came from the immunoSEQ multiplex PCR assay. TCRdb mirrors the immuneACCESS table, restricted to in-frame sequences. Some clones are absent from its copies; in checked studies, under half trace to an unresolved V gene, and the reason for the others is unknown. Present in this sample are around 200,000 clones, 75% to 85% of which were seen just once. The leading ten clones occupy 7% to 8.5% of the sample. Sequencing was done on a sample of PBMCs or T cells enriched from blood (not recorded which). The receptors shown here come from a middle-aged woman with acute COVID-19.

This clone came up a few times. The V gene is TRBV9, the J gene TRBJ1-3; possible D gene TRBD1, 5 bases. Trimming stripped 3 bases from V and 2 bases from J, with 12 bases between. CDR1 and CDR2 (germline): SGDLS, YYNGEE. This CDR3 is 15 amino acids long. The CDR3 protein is CASSEAGGTGNTIYF. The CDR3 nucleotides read TGTGCCAGCAGCGAAGCGGGGGGGACTGGAAACACCATATATTTT. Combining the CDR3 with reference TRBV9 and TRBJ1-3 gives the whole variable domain DSGVTQTPKHLITATGQRVTLRCSPRSGDLSVYWYQQSLDQGLQFLIQYYNGEERAKGNILERFSAQQFPDLHSELNLSSLELGDSALYFCASSEAGGTGNTIYFGEGSWLTVV.

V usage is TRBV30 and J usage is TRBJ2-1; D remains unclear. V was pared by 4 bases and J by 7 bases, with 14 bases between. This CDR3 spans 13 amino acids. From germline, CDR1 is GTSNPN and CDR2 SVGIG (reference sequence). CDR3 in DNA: TGTGCCTGGAAGGCTAGGATGCTAAATGAGCAGTTCTTC. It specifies CAWKARMLNEQFF.

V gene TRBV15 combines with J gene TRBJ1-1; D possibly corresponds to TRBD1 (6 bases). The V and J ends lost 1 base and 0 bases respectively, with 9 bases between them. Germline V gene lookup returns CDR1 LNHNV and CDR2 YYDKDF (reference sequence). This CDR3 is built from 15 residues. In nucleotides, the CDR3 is TGTGCCACCAGCAGAGCCCAGGGGATGAACACTGAAGCTTTCTTT. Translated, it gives CATSRAQGMNTEAFF.

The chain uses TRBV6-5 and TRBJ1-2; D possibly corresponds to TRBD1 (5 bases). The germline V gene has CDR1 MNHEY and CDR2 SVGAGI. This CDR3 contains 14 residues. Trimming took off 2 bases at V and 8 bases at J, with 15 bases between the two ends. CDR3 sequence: CASSYGQGLRGYTF. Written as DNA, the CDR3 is TGTGCCAGCAGTTACGGCCAGGGTCTACGGGGCTACACCTTC.